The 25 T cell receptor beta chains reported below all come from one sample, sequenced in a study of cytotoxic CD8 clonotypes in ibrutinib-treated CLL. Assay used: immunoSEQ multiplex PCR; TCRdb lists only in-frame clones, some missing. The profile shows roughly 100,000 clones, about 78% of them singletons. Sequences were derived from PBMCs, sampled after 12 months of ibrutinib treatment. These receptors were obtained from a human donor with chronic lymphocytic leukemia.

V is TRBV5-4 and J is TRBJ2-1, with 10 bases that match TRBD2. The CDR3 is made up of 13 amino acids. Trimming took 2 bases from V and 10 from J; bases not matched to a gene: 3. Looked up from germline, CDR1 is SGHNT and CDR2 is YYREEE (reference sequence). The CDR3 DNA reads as TGTGCCAGCAGCTTAGCGGGGGGGCAAGAGCAGTTCTTC. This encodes CASSLAGGQEQFF.

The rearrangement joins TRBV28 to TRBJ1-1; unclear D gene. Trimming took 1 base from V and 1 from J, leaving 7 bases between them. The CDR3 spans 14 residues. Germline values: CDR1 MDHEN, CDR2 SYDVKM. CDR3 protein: CASSLSPGNTEAFF. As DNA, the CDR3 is TGTGCCAGCAGTTTATCACCGGGGAACACTGAAGCTTTCTTT.

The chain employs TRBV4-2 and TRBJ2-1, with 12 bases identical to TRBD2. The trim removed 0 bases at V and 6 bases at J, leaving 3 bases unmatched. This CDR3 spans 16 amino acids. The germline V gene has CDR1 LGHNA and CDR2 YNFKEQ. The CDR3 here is CASSQDPSGGGNEQFF. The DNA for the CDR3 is TGTGCCAGCAGCCAAGACCCTAGCGGGGGGGGCAATGAGCAGTTCTTC.

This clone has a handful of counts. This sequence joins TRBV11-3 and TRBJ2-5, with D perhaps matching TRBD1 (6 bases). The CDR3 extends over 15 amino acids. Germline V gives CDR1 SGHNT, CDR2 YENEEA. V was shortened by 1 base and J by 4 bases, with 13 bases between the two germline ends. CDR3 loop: CASSLGGHNGETQYF. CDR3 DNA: TGTGCCAGCAGCTTAGGGGGACATAACGGAGAGACCCAGTACTTC.

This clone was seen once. The DNA of the CDR3 is TGTGCCAGCAGCCCCGCGGGACAGGGATCCGGGGAGCTGTTTTTT. This gives the protein CASSPAGQGSGELFF. The V call is TRBV7-2, the J call TRBJ2-2; TRBD1 matches 9 bases. V shed 5 bases, J shed 6 bases, and the junction held 7 bases outside the gene matches. The germline CDR1 and CDR2 sequences are SGHTA and FQGNSA. The CDR3 covers 15 residues.

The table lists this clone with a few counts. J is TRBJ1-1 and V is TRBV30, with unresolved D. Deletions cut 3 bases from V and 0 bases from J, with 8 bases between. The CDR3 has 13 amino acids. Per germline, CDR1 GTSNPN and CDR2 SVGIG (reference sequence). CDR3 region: CAWSERMNTEAFF. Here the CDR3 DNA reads TGTGCCTGGAGCGAGAGGATGAACACTGAAGCTTTCTTT.

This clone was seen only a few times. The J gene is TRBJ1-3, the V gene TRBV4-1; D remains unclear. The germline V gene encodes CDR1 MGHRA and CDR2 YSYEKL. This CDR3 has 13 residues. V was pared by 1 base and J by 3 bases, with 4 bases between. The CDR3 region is CASSQGVGNTIYF. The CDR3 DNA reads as TGCGCCAGCAGCCAAGGAGTTGGAAACACCATATATTTT.

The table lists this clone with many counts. This CDR3 reads CASSLPRGSNPGANVLTF. For the CDR3, the DNA is TGTGCCAGCAGCTTGCCCAGGGGGTCAAATCCTGGGGCCAACGTCCTGACTTTC. The V call is TRBV7-2, the J call TRBJ2-6, with TRBD1 matching 7 bases. The trim removed 3 bases at V and 2 bases at J, leaving 10 bases unmatched. The CDR3 has 18 residues. The germline V gene encodes CDR1 SGHTA and CDR2 FQGNSA.

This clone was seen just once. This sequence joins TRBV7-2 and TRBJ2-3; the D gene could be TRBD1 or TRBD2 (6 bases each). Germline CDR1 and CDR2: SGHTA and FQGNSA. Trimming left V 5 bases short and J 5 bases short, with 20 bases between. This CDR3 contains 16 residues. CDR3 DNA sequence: TGTGCCAGCAGCCGGAGAGGAGGGGGTAAGGTAGATACGCAGTATTTT. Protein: CASSRRGGGKVDTQYF.

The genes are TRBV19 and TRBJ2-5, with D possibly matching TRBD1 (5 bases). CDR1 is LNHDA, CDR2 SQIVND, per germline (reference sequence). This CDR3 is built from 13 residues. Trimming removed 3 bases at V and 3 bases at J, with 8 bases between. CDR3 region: CASSMRREETQYF. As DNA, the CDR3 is TGTGCCAGTAGTATGCGCAGGGAAGAGACCCAGTACTTC.

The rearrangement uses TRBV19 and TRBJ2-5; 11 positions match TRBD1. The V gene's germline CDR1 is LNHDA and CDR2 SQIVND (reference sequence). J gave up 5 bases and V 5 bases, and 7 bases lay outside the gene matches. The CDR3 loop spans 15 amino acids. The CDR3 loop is CASSGQGALGETQYF. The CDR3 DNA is TGTGCCAGTAGTGGACAGGGGGCCCTGGGGGAGACCCAGTACTTC. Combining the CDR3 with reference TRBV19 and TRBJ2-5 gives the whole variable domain DGGITQSPKYLFRKEGQNVTLSCEQNLNHDAMYWYRQDPGQGLRLIYYSQIVNDFQKGDIAEGYSVSREKKESFPLTVTSAQKNPTAFYLCASSGQGALGETQYFGPGTRLLVL.

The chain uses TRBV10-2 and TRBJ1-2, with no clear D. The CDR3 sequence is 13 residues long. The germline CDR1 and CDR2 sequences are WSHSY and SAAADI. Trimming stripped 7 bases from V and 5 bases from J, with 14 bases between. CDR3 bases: TGCGCCAGCAATCGGGGTTTTGATTATGGCTACACCTTC. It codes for CASNRGFDYGYTF.

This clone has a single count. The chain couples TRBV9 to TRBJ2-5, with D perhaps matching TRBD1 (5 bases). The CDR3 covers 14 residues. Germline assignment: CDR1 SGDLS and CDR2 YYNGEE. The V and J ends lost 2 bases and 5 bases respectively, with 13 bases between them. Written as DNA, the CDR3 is TGTGCCAGCAGCGTTCAAGGGGTTAGGGAGACCCAGTACTTC. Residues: CASSVQGVRETQYF. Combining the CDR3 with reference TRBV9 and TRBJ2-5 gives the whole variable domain DSGVTQTPKHLITATGQRVTLRCSPRSGDLSVYWYQQSLDQGLQFLIQYYNGEERAKGNILERFSAQQFPDLHSELNLSSLELGDSALYFCASSVQGVRETQYFGPGTRLLVL.

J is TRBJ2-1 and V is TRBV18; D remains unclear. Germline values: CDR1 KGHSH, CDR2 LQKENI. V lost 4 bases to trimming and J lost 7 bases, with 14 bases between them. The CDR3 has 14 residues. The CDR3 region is CASSLHHTENEQFF. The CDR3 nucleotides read TGTGCCAGCTCACTCCATCATACGGAGAATGAGCAGTTCTTC.

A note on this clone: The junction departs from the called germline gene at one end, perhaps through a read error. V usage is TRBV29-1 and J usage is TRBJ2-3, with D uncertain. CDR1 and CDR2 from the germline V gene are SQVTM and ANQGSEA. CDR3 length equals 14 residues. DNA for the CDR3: TGCAGCGTTGAAGATCTATTTTCCCAATCTCTCGGAAATTTT. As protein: CSVEDLFSQSLGNF.

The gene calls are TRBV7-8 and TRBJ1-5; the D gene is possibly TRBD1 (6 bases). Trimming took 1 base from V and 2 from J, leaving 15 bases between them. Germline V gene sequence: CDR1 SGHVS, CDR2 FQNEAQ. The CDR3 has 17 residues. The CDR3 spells CASSLGSIGGGNQPQHF. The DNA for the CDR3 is TGTGCCAGCAGCTTAGGGAGTATAGGGGGTGGCAATCAGCCCCAGCATTTT. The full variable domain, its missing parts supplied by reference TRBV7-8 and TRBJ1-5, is GAGVSQSPRYKVAKRGQDVALRCDPISGHVSLFWYQQALGQGPEFLTYFQNEAQLDKSGLPSDRFFAERPEGSVSTLKIQRTQQEDSAVYLCASSLGSIGGGNQPQHFGDGTRLSIL.

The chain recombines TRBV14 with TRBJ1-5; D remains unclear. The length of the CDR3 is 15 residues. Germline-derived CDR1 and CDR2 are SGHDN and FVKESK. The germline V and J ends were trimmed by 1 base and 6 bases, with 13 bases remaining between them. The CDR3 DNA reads TGTGCCAGCAGCCAAGGTGGAGGGCTGGGTCAGCCCCAGCATTTT. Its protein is CASSQGGGLGQPQHF.

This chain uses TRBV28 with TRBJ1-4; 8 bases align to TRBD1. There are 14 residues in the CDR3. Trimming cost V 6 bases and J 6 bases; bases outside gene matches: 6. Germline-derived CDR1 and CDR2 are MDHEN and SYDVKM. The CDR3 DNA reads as TGTGCCAGCAGGGGCGACAGGGGTGATGAAAAACTGTTTTTT. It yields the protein CASRGDRGDEKLFF. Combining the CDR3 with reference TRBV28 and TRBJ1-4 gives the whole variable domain DVKVTQSSRYLVKRTGEKVFLECVQDMDHENMFWYRQDPGLGLRLIYFSYDVKMKEKGDIPEGYSVSREKKERFSLILESASTNQTSMYLCASRGDRGDEKLFFGSGTQLSVL.

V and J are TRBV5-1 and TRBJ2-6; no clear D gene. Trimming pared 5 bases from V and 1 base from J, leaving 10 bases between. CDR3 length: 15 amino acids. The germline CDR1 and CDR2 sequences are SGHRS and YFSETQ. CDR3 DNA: TGCGCCAGCAGTCGTACAACGTCTGGGGCCAACGTCCTGACTTTC. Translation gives CASSRTTSGANVLTF. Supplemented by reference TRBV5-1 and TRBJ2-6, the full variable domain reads KAGVTQTPRYLIKTRGQQVTLSCSPISGHRSVSWYQQTPGQGLQFLFEYFSETQRNKGNFPGRFSGRQFSNSRSEMNVSTLELGDSALYLCASSRTTSGANVLTFGAGSRLTVL.

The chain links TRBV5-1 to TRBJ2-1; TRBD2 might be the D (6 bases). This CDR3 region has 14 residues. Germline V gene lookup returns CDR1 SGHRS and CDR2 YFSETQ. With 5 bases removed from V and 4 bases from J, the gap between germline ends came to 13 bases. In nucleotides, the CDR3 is TGCGCCAGCAGTAGGATGGCGGGATACAATGAGCAGTTCTTC. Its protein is CASSRMAGYNEQFF. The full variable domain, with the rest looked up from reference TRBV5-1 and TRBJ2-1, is KAGVTQTPRYLIKTRGQQVTLSCSPISGHRSVSWYQQTPGQGLQFLFEYFSETQRNKGNFPGRFSGRQFSNSRSEMNVSTLELGDSALYLCASSRMAGYNEQFFGPGTRLTVL.

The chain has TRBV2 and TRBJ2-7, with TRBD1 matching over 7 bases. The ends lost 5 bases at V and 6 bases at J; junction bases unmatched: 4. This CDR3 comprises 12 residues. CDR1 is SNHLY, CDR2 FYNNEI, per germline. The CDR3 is CASSLDRLEQYF. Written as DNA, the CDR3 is TGTGCCAGCAGTCTGGACAGGCTCGAGCAGTACTTC.

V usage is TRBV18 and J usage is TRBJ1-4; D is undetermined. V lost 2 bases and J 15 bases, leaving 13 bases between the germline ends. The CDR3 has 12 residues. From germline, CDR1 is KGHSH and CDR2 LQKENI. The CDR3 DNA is TGTGCCAGCTCACCAGATAGGACGACAATGTTTTTT. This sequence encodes CASSPDRTTMFF.

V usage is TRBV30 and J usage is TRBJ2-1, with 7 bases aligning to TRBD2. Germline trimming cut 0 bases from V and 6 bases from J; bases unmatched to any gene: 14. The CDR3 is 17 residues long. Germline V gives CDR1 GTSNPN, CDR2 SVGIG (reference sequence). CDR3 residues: CAWSVRVGLAASNEQFF. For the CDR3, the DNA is TGTGCCTGGAGTGTTCGGGTGGGGCTAGCGGCGAGCAATGAGCAGTTCTTC.

CDR3: CAWSVQGGSPLHF. The CDR3 bases are TGTGCCTGGAGTGTACAAGGTGGTTCACCCCTCCACTTT. The J gene is TRBJ1-6, the V gene TRBV30; D is unresolved. Looked up from germline, CDR1 is GTSNPN and CDR2 is SVGIG (reference sequence). The CDR3 runs to 13 residues. Trimming pared 0 bases from V and 9 bases from J, leaving 9 bases between.

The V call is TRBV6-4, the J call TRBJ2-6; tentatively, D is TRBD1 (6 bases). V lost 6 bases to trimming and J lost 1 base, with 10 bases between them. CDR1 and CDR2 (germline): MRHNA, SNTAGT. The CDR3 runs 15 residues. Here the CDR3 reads CASSSGASGANVLTF. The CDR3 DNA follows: TGTGCCAGCAGCTCAGGGGCATCTGGGGCCAACGTCCTGACTTTC.